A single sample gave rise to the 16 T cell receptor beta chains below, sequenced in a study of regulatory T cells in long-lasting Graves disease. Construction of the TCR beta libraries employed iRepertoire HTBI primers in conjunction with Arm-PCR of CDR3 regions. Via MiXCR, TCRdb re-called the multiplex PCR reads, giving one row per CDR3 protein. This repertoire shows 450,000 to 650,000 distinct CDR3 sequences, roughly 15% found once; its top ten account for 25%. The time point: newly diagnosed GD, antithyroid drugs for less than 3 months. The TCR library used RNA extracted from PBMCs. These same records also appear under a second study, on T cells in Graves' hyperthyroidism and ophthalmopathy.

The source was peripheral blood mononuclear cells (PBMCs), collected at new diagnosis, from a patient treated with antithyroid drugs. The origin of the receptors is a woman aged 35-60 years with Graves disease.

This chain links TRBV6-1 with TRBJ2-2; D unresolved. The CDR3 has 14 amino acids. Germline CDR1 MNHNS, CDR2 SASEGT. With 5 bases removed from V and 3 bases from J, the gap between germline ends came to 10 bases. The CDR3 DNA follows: TGTGCCAGCAGTCCGGACCAATACACCGGGGAGCTGTTTTTT. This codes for CASSPDQYTGELFF.

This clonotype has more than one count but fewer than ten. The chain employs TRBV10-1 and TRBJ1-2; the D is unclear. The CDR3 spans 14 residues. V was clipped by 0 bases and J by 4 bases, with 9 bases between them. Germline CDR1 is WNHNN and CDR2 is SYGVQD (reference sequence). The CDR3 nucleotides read TGCGCCAGCAGTGAGTCCGGTCGGCCCTATGGCTACACCTTC. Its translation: CASSESGRPYGYTF.

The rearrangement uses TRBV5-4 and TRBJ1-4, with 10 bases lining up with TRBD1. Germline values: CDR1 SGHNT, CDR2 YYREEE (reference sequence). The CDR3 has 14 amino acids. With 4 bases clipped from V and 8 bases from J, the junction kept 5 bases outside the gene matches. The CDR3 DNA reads TGTGCCAGCAGCCGTGACAGGGGGCACGAAAAACTGTTTTTT. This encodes CASSRDRGHEKLFF. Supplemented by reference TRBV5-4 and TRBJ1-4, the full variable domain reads ETGVTQSPTHLIKTRGQQVTLRCSSQSGHNTVSWYQQALGQGPQFIFQYYREEENGRGNFPPRFSGLQFPNYSSELNVNALELDDSALYLCASSRDRGHEKLFFGSGTQLSVL.

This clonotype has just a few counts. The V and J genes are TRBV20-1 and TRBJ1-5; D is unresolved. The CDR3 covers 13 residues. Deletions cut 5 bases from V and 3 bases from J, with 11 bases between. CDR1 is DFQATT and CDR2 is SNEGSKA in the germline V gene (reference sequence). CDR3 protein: CSAPPGVNQPQHF. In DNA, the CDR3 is TGCAGTGCTCCCCCTGGAGTCAATCAGCCCCAGCATTTT.

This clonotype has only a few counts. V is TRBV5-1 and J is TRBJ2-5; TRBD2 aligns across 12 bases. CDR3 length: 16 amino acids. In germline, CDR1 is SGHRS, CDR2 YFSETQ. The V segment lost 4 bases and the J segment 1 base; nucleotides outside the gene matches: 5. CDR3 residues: CASSSGTSGPQETQYF. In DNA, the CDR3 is TGCGCCAGCAGCAGCGGGACTAGCGGGCCCCAAGAGACCCAGTACTTC.

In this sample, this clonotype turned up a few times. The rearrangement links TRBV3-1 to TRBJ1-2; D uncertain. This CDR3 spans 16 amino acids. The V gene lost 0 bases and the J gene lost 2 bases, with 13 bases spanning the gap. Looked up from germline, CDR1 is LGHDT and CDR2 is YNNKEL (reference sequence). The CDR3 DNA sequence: TGTGCCAGCAGCCAAGAGGACGGCGACCCCAACTATGGCTACACCTTC. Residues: CASSQEDGDPNYGYTF.

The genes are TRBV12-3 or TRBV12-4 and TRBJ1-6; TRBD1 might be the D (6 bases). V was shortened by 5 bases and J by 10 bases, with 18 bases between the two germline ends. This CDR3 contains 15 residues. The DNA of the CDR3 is TGTGCCAGCAGTAGGGGGGCTCCGCGGGACTCACCCCTCCACTTT. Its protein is CASSRGAPRDSPLHF.

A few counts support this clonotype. The CDR3 DNA sequence: TGTGCCAGCAGCGGGACCCCGATGGGCTACACCTTC. Protein: CASSGTPMGYTF. The V and J genes are TRBV6-1 and TRBJ1-2; D is possibly TRBD1 (5 bases). V dropped 6 bases and J dropped 8 bases, with 13 bases sitting between them. The CDR3 runs to 12 residues. CDR1 MNHNS and CDR2 SASEGT come from the germline V gene.

The CDR3 DNA sequence: TGTGCCAGCAACTTGCTAGCGGGGGGCCGCACAGATACGCAGTATTTT. Its translation: CASNLLAGGRTDTQYF. The V and J genes are TRBV2 and TRBJ2-3, with 11 bases fitting TRBD2. The trim removed 7 bases at V and 1 base at J, leaving 7 bases unmatched. Germline V CDR1 and CDR2: SNHLY, FYNNEI. This CDR3 is 16 amino acids long.

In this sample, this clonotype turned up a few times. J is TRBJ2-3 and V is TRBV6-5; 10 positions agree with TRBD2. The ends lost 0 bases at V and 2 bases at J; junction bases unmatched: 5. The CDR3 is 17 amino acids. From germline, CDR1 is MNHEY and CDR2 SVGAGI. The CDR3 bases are TGTGCCAGCAGTTACTCTTCCAGCGGGGGGGCCACAGATACGCAGTATTTT. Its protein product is CASSYSSSGGATDTQYF.

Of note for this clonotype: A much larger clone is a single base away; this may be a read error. CDR3 nucleotides: TGTGCCAGCAGCCTACAGGGAATCAGCGAGCAGTACTTC. Its translation: CASSLQGISEQYF. The V call is TRBV3-1, the J call TRBJ2-7, with a weak D call TRBD1 (6 bases). The CDR3 is 13 residues long. Trimming left V 4 bases short and J 6 bases short, with 13 bases between. The germline V gene encodes CDR1 LGHDT and CDR2 YNNKEL (reference sequence).

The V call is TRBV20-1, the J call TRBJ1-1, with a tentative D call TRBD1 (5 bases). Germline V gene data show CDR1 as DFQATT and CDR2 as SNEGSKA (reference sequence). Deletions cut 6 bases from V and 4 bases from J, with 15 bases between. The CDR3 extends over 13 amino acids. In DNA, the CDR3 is TGCAGTGCCCAACGGGGACCGAGCACTGAAGCTTTCTTT. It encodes CSAQRGPSTEAFF.

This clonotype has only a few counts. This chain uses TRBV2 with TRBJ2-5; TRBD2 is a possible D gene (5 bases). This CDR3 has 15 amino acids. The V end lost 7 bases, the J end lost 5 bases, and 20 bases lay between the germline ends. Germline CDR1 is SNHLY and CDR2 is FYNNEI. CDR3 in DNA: TGTGCCAGCACCCTACGAGCGGCCGGGCAGGAGACCCAGTACTTC. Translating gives CASTLRAAGQETQYF. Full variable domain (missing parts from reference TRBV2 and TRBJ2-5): EPEVTQTPSHQVTQMGQEVILRCVPISNHLYFYWYRQILGQKVEFLVSFYNNEISEKSEIFDDQFSVERPDGSNFTLKIRSTKLEDSAMYFCASTLRAAGQETQYFGPGTRLLVL.

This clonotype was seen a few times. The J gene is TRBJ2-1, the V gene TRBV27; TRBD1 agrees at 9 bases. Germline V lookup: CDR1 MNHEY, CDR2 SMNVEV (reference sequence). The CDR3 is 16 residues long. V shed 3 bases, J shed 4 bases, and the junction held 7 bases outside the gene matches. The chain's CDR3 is CASSFSKGTGYNEQFF. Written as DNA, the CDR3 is TGTGCCAGCAGTTTTTCCAAGGGGACAGGGTACAATGAGCAGTTCTTC.

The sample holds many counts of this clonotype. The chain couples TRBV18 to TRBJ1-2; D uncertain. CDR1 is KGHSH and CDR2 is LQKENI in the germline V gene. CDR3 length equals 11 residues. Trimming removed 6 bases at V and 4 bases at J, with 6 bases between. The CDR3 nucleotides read TGTGCCAGCTCGGGTGGCTATGGCTACACCTTC. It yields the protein CASSGGYGYTF.

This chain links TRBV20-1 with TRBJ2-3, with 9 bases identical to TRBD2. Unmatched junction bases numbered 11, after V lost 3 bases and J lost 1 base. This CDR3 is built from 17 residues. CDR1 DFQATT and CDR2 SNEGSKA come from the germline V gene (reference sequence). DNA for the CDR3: TGCAGTGCTAGGGAAAGGCGGGGGGGCCTCGGCACAGATACGCAGTATTTT. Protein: CSARERRGGLGTDTQYF.